These 23 T cell receptor beta chains came from one sample sequenced in a study of blood T cells in healthy people across ages (dated by TCRdb to the mid-2010s). The library was made by 5' RACE. Sequenced using an Illumina HiSeq 2500. A second roughly 7 to 11 cycle PCR used a sample-barcoded 5' primer and a J-beta primer mix. The public sequencing data were trimmed at Q25 with fastp and processed into clonotypes with MiXCR by TCRdb, which kept only in-frame beta chains. CDR3 protein sequences are deduplicated, and each keeps its most common genes and DNA. The sample has about 970,000 distinct CDR3 sequences on record, approximately 50% of them singletons. Clones ranked in the top ten supply over 20% of the sample. Sequenced sample: blood. The receptors were gathered from a woman in her sixties in good health.

CDR3 DNA: TGTGCCAGCTCACCCGACAGGGATACGCAGTATTTT. Its protein product is CASSPDRDTQYF. The V and J genes are TRBV18 and TRBJ2-3, with D possibly TRBD1 on 6 matching bases. The CDR3 extends over 12 amino acids. CDR1 is KGHSH, CDR2 LQKENI, per germline. V lost 3 bases and J 6 bases, leaving 7 bases between the germline ends.

The CDR3 region has the DNA TGCAGCGTTGATGGGCTAGCGTCGGACAATGAGCAGTTCTTC. Protein sequence: CSVDGLASDNEQFF. This sequence joins TRBV29-1 and TRBJ2-1, with D possibly being TRBD2 (6 bases). V gave up 3 bases and J gave up 5 bases, with 14 bases separating them. The CDR3 is 14 amino acids. Germline lookup yields CDR1 SQVTM and CDR2 ANQGSEA.

This chain connects TRBV7-8 to TRBJ2-1, with D perhaps being TRBD1 or TRBD2 (5 bases each). The CDR3 sequence is 16 residues long. Trimming stripped 5 bases from V and 4 bases from J, with 18 bases between. Germline V gene lookup returns CDR1 SGHVS and CDR2 FQNEAQ. DNA of the CDR3: TGTGCCAGCAGCCCCCCTGGGGGATCAACATACAATGAGCAGTTCTTC. This translates into CASSPPGGSTYNEQFF.

The chain has TRBV29-1 and TRBJ2-7; D is uncertain. The DNA end favors TRBJ2-5, so the J call may be wrong. The CDR3 loop spans 12 amino acids. CDR1 and CDR2 from the germline V gene are SQVTM and ANQGSEA. The CDR3 DNA follows: TGCAGCGCTGACATTGTATCGGAGACCCAGTACTTC. Translation: CSADIVSETQYF.

CDR3 in DNA: TGCGCCAGCAGCTTGGAGGCGGGATGGCAAGAGACCCAGTACTTC. Its translation: CASSLEAGWQETQYF. The chain couples TRBV5-1 to TRBJ2-5; tentatively, D is TRBD2 (6 bases). Trimming cost V 0 bases and J 2 bases, with 11 bases left between them. Germline values: CDR1 SGHRS, CDR2 YFSETQ. The CDR3 totals 15 residues.

This clonotype occurred once. The chain couples TRBV7-2 to TRBJ2-3; D remains unclear. Trimming removed 1 base from V and 2 bases from J, with 10 bases in between. Per the germline V gene, CDR1 is SGHTA and CDR2 is FQGNSA. This CDR3 has 15 residues. CDR3 in amino acids: CASSLVGSATDTQYF. DNA of the CDR3: TGTGCCAGCAGCTTAGTGGGCAGTGCCACAGATACGCAGTATTTT. Full variable domain (rest looked up from reference TRBV7-2 and TRBJ2-3): GAGVSQSPSNKVTEKGKDVELRCDPISGHTALYWYRQSLGQGLEFLIYFQGNSAPDKSGLPSDRFSAERTGGSVSTLTIQRTQQEDSAVYLCASSLVGSATDTQYFGPGTRLTVL.

This sequence joins TRBV5-1 and TRBJ2-5, with no clear D. V was shortened by 1 base and J by 5 bases, with 9 bases between the two germline ends. This CDR3 has 13 residues. Germline V gene sequence: CDR1 SGHRS, CDR2 YFSETQ. The CDR3 here is CASSLNELETQYF. CDR3 bases: TGCGCCAGCAGCTTGAACGAGTTGGAGACCCAGTACTTC.

CDR3 amino acids: CSAVSGTGRGTQYF. The CDR3 DNA follows: TGCAGTGCTGTTTCCGGGACAGGGAGGGGTACGCAGTATTTT. The J gene is TRBJ2-3, the V gene TRBV20-1, with 9 bases identical to TRBD1. J gave up 8 bases and V 5 bases, and 11 bases lay outside the gene matches. CDR3 length: 14 amino acids. Looked up from germline, CDR1 is DFQATT and CDR2 is SNEGSKA (reference sequence).

The rearrangement joins TRBV20-1 to TRBJ2-7; D unresolved. The germline V gene has CDR1 DFQATT and CDR2 SNEGSKA (reference sequence). The V and J ends lost 0 bases and 2 bases respectively, with 8 bases between them. The CDR3 has 13 residues. The chain's CDR3 is CSARDRWAYEQYF. The CDR3 nucleotides read TGCAGTGCTAGAGATCGATGGGCCTACGAGCAGTACTTC.

The genes are TRBV6-2 or TRBV6-3 and TRBJ1-2; unclear D gene. Per germline, CDR1 MNHEY and CDR2 SVGEGT. CDR3 length: 14 residues. The V end lost 3 bases, the J end lost 6 bases, and 14 bases lay between the germline ends. For the CDR3, the DNA is TGTGCCAGCAGTTATTTATCGGGAGGTAATGGCTACACCTTC. Translating it yields CASSYLSGGNGYTF.

This clonotype was detected only a few times. The chain links TRBV7-6 to TRBJ1-1, with D tentatively TRBD1 (6 bases). Germline lookup yields CDR1 SGHVS and CDR2 FNYEAQ. The CDR3 is 14 residues long. Between the trimmed V and J ends, which lost 5 bases and 2 bases, there was a span of 12 bases. The CDR3 spells CASSPGHTNTEAFF. The CDR3 region has the DNA TGTGCCAGCAGCCCGGGACACACCAACACTGAAGCTTTCTTT.

The chain recombines TRBV20-1 with TRBJ2-3, with a weak D call TRBD2 (6 bases). CDR1 is DFQATT, CDR2 SNEGSKA, per germline (reference sequence). This CDR3 contains 16 residues. V was cut by 0 bases and J by 0 bases, with 13 bases left in between. CDR3 in DNA: TGCAGTGCTAGAGATTCGGGGGACCCTAGCACAGATACGCAGTATTTT. This translates into CSARDSGDPSTDTQYF.

The rearrangement uses TRBV20-1 and TRBJ2-5; 10 bases fit TRBD2. Per germline, CDR1 DFQATT and CDR2 SNEGSKA (reference sequence). The CDR3 has 16 residues. Trimming cost V 0 bases and J 7 bases; bases outside gene matches: 11. CDR3 loop: CSARDRQREGTATQYF. The DNA for the CDR3 is TGCAGTGCTAGAGATCGTCAGCGGGAGGGCACAGCGACCCAGTACTTC.

This chain uses TRBV2 with TRBJ1-5; 9 bases fit TRBD1. With 5 bases clipped from V and 0 bases from J, the junction kept 8 bases outside the gene matches. The CDR3 runs to 17 residues. Per the germline V gene, CDR1 is SNHLY and CDR2 is FYNNEI. The CDR3 DNA follows: TGTGCCAGCAGTTTGACAGGGGGGCGGTATAGCAATCAGCCCCAGCATTTT. Protein sequence: CASSLTGGRYSNQPQHF.

This rearrangement joins TRBV5-1 to TRBJ1-2; D possibly corresponds to TRBD1 (6 bases). CDR1 and CDR2 from the germline V gene are SGHRS and YFSETQ. The CDR3 runs to 13 residues. The V and J ends lost 4 bases and 6 bases respectively, with 13 bases between them. CDR3 DNA sequence: TGCGCCAGCAGCGTCGGAACAGGGCATGGCTACACCTTC. Translating it yields CASSVGTGHGYTF.

The V and J genes are TRBV12-1 and TRBJ2-4; the table's D gene call, TRBD2, was not cross checked with the DNA. TRBV12-1 is termed a pseudogene. The CDR3 spans 13 residues. The CDR3 region is CASSPRTSGLQYF. DNA of the CDR3: TGTGCCAGCAGCCCCCGAACTAGCGGGCTCCAGTACTTC.

The rearrangement uses TRBV4-2 and TRBJ1-4; possibly TRBD1 for D (5 bases). The ends were cut back, 4 bases at V and 7 bases at J, with 19 bases in the middle. The CDR3 spans 16 residues. Germline loops: CDR1 LGHNA, CDR2 YNFKEQ. The CDR3 bases are TGTGCCAGCAGCCTAACGCCAGGGAGCGGGCTTGAAAAACTGTTTTTT. It encodes CASSLTPGSGLEKLFF.

CDR3 coding DNA: TGTGCCAGCCCCTTACAGGCCCTCCGTGGCGACGAGCAGTACTTC. The encoded protein is CASPLQALRGDEQYF. The chain carries TRBV27 and TRBJ2-7, with D maybe TRBD1 (5 bases). The ends were cut back, 8 bases at V and 5 bases at J, with 22 bases in the middle. There are 15 residues in the CDR3. CDR1 MNHEY and CDR2 SMNVEV come from the germline V gene (reference sequence).

J is TRBJ2-7 and V is TRBV3-1; 7 nucleotides match TRBD1. The V segment lost 4 bases and the J segment 0 bases; nucleotides outside the gene matches: 6. The CDR3 totals 15 residues. Germline values: CDR1 LGHDT, CDR2 YNNKEL (reference sequence). CDR3 region: CASSRLTGPSYEQYF. The CDR3 coding sequence is TGTGCCAGCAGCCGACTGACAGGGCCCTCCTACGAGCAGTACTTC.

The V and J genes are TRBV10-3 and TRBJ1-5; weak D call: TRBD1 (5 bases). V lost 10 bases, J lost 2 bases, and 12 bases lay in between. Germline V gives CDR1 ENHRY, CDR2 SYGVKD. CDR3 size: 13 residues. The CDR3 sequence: CATAGAGNQPQHF. The DNA of the CDR3 is TGTGCCACCGCTGGGGCGGGCAATCAGCCCCAGCATTTT.

This clonotype was observed a few times. The V gene is TRBV29-1, the J gene TRBJ2-1, with a possible D match to TRBD2 (6 bases). The assigned J gene may be wrong: the sequence end matches TRBJ2-7 better. CDR1 is SQVTM and CDR2 is ANQGSEA in the germline V gene. CDR3 length equals 16 residues. In DNA form, the CDR3 reads TGCAGCGTTACGGGAATTAGCGGTGCGTCCTACAATGAGCAGTACTTC. It specifies CSVTGISGASYNEQYF.

Concerning this clonotype: An end of the junction differs from the germline gene, which may be a read error. The chain links TRBV7-3 to TRBJ2-2; 10 bases are shared with TRBD2. This CDR3 is built from 16 residues. CDR1 is SGHTA and CDR2 is FQGTGA in the germline V gene. CDR3 protein: CVSAVAGGKNTGELFF. CDR3 bases: TGTGTCAGCGCGGTAGCGGGAGGAAAAAACACCGGGGAGCTGTTTTTT.

This clonotype was observed a handful of times. This chain uses TRBV7-6 with TRBJ1-1, with unresolved D. The CDR3 length is 15 residues. From germline, CDR1 is SGHVS and CDR2 FNYEAQ. V lost 1 base and J 1 base, leaving 10 bases between the germline ends. The chain's CDR3 is CASSLVPDRNTEAFF. In DNA, the CDR3 is TGTGCCAGCAGCTTAGTGCCAGACCGGAACACTGAAGCTTTCTTT.